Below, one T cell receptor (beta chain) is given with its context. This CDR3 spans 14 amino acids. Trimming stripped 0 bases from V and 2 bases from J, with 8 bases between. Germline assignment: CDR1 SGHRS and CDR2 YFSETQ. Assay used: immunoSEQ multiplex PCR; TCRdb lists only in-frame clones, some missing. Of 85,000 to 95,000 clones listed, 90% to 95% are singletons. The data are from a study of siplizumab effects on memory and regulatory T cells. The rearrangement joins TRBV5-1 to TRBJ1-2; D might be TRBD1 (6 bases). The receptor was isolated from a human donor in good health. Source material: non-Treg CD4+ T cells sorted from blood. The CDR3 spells CASSLGDTNYGYTF. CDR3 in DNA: TGCGCCAGCAGCTTGGGGGACACGAACTATGGCTACACCTTC.